This passage covers 10 T cell receptor beta chains from one sample sequenced in a study of Ad26.COV2.S vaccination and SARS-CoV-2 variants (dated by TCRdb to about 2021). The library was prepared using the immunoSEQ multiplex PCR assay. TCRdb limited this immuneACCESS table to in-frame rearrangements with V and J called. A share of clones is missing; checked studies link under half to unresolved V genes, and the rest is unexplained. Counted in this sample were about 350,000 clones; around 88% of them appeared once. Approximately 4.5% of the sample is in the top ten clones. What the treatment or condition label conveys for this sample: 15 to 20 received Ad26.COV2.S at low or high dose, single or two shots; 5 received placebo; per-sample allocation not given. Repertoires of vaccine and placebo recipients were sequenced from samples taken on day 63 after the first injection. The input for sequencing was peripheral blood, taken in a trial of Ad26.COV2.S vaccine versus placebo. Receptor source: a person between 18 and 65 years old who received the Ad26.COV2.S COVID-19 vaccine or a placebo.

This clone appeared once. The gene calls are TRBV3-1 (or the pseudogene TRBV3-2) and TRBJ2-1; D possibly uses TRBD1 or TRBD2 (5 bases each). CDR1 is LGHDT, CDR2 YNNKEL, per germline (reference sequence). Trimming removed 2 bases from V and 6 bases from J, with 11 bases in between. This CDR3 spans 14 amino acids. The CDR3 loop is CASSQTGDRNEQFF. The CDR3 DNA is TGTGCCAGCAGCCAAACCGGGGACCGCAATGAGCAGTTCTTC.

This clone was counted a few times. J is TRBJ2-7 and V is TRBV5-1; 9 bases agree with TRBD2. Germline-derived CDR1 and CDR2 are SGHRS and YFSETQ. The V gene end was trimmed by 2 bases and the J gene end by 5 bases; junction bases not matched to a gene: 8. The CDR3 runs to 15 residues. CDR3 nucleotides: TGCGCCAGCAGCTTATTTAGCGGGAGTGTAAACGAGCAGTACTTC. It translates to CASSLFSGSVNEQYF.

This sequence joins TRBV7-9 and TRBJ1-1; no clear D. The V gene lost 5 bases and the J gene lost 1 base, with 8 bases spanning the gap. The germline CDR1 and CDR2 sequences are SEHNR and FQNEAQ (reference sequence). This CDR3 region has 13 residues. The CDR3 DNA reads as TGTGCCAGCAGCCTTATAAGGAACACTGAAGCTTTCTTT. This gives the protein CASSLIRNTEAFF.

The rearrangement links TRBV4-1 to TRBJ2-7; maybe TRBD1 (6 bases). Germline lookup yields CDR1 MGHRA and CDR2 YSYEKL. Trimming removed 3 bases at V and 2 bases at J, with 14 bases between. The CDR3 runs 15 residues. The CDR3 sequence: CASSQDSLETYEQYF. CDR3 nucleotide sequence: TGCGCCAGCAGCCAGGACAGCTTAGAGACCTACGAGCAGTACTTC.

The chain employs TRBV7-8 and TRBJ1-6; 7 bases are shared with TRBD1. Trimming took 5 bases from V and 7 from J; bases not matched to a gene: 8. CDR3 length: 15 residues. Germline V lookup: CDR1 SGHVS, CDR2 FQNEAQ. Here the CDR3 reads CASSGQGGSNSPLHF. CDR3 DNA: TGTGCCAGCAGCGGCCAGGGGGGCTCAAATTCACCCCTCCACTTT.

The V call is TRBV18, the J call TRBJ2-5, with D unclear. With 2 bases removed from V and 1 base from J, the gap between germline ends came to 11 bases. Germline V gene lookup returns CDR1 KGHSH and CDR2 LQKENI. There are 15 residues in the CDR3. The CDR3 bases are TGTGCCAGCTCACCAGCCAGTTCCTTCCAAGAGACCCAGTACTTC. Its translation: CASSPASSFQETQYF.

The chain combines TRBV6-2 or TRBV6-3 with TRBJ2-7; maybe TRBD1 (7 bases). The CDR3 has 14 amino acids. Germline CDR1 MNHEY, CDR2 SVGEGT. The germline V and J ends were trimmed by 0 bases and 5 bases, with 11 bases remaining between them. CDR3: CASSYSRGVNEQYF. CDR3 nucleotides: TGTGCCAGCAGTTACTCCAGGGGGGTTAACGAGCAGTACTTC.

V gene TRBV6-5 combines with J gene TRBJ1-1; D remains unclear. This CDR3 spans 14 amino acids. Germline V gene lookup returns CDR1 MNHEY and CDR2 SVGAGI. V dropped 1 base and J dropped 1 base, with 7 bases sitting between them. The CDR3 DNA follows: TGTGCCAGCAGTTACTACAAGGGGAACACTGAAGCTTTCTTT. Protein product: CASSYYKGNTEAFF.

This clone was observed a few times. The chain employs TRBV7-9 and TRBJ1-2, with TRBD1 as a possible D gene (6 bases). V lost 5 bases to trimming and J lost 3 bases, with 13 bases between them. This CDR3 is 14 amino acids long. Germline loops: CDR1 SEHNR, CDR2 FQNEAQ (reference sequence). The DNA for the CDR3 is TGTGCCAGCAGCCAGGACAGCCTCCACTATGGCTACACCTTC. Its translation is CASSQDSLHYGYTF.

The gene calls are TRBV3-1 (or the pseudogene TRBV3-2) and TRBJ1-2; tentatively, D is TRBD1 (5 bases). In germline, CDR1 is LGHDT, CDR2 YNNKEL (reference sequence). V gave up 1 base and J gave up 4 bases, with 10 bases separating them. This CDR3 is 14 amino acids long. CDR3 sequence reads: CASSQGTTVYGYTF. The CDR3 DNA reads as TGTGCCAGCAGCCAAGGGACGACAGTCTATGGCTACACCTTC.